This entry is about one T cell receptor (beta chain). This sample was included in a study of shared clonotypes between healthy human individuals. Looked up from germline, CDR1 is SQVTM and CDR2 is ANQGSEA. CDR3 length: 14 residues. V lost 6 bases, J lost 5 bases, and 16 bases lay in between. Original data processing: ImmunoSEQ only sent back junction sequences with no quality scores, so filtering was done differently. Generated by immunoSEQ multiplex PCR, the TCRdb table keeps only in-frame clones and is missing some. V and J calls and clone size are as listed in that table; D and trimming were resolved from the DNA. The table lists 2 million to 2.5 million clones, 85% to 95% of them singletons. Memory CD4+ cells were the fraction left after CD45RA+ naive selection.

The TCR was taken from a man aged 18 to 29 in good health. J is TRBJ1-4 and V is TRBV29-1; D might be TRBD1 (5 bases). The sample taken for sequencing was naive CD4+ T cells sorted from blood. As to subset: CD45RA+ positively selected. CDR3 amino acids: CSVRRGTGNEKLFF. Here the CDR3 DNA reads TGCAGCGTGCGCCGGGGGACGGGGAATGAAAAACTGTTTTTT.